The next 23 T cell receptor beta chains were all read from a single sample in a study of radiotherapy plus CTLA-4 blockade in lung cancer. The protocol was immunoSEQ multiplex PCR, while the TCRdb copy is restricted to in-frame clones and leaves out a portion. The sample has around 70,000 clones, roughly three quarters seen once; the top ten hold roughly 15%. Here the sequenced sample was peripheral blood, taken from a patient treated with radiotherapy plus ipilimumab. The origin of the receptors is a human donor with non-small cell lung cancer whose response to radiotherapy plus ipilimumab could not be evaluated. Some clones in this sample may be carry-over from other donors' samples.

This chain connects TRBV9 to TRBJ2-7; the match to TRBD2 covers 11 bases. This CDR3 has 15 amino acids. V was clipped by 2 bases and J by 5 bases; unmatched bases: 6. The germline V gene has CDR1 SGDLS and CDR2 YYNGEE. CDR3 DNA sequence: TGTGCCAGCAGCGTGATAGCGGGGGGGCCTGACGAGCAGTACTTC. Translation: CASSVIAGGPDEQYF. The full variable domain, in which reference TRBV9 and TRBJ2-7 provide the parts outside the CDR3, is DSGVTQTPKHLITATGQRVTLRCSPRSGDLSVYWYQQSLDQGLQFLIQYYNGEERAKGNILERFSAQQFPDLHSELNLSSLELGDSALYFCASSVIAGGPDEQYFGPGTRLTVT.

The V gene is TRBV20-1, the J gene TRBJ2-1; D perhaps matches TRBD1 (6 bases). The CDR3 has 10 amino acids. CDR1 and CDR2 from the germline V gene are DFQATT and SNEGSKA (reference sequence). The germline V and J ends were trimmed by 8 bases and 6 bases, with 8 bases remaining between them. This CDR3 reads CSPGANEQFF. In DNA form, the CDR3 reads TGCAGTCCAGGGGCCAATGAGCAGTTCTTC.

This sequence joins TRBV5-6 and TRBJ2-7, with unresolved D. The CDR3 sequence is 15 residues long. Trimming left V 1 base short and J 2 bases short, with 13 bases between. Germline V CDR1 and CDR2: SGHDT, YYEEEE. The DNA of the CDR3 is TGTGCCAGCAGCTTGATCACAGACCTTACCTACGAGCAGTACTTC. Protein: CASSLITDLTYEQYF.

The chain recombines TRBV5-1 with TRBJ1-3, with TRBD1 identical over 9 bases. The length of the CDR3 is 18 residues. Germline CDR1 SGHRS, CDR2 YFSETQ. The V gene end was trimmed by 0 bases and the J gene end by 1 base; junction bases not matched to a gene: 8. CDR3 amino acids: CASSLEGTGKASGNTIYF. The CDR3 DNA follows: TGCGCCAGCAGCTTGGAAGGGACAGGGAAAGCATCTGGAAACACCATATATTTT.

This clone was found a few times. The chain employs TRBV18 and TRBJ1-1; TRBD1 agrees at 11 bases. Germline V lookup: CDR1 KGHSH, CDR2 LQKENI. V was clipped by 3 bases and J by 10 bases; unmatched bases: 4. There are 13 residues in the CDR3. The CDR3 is CASSPRGQGAAFF. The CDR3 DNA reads TGTGCCAGCTCACCTCGTGGACAGGGGGCAGCTTTCTTT.

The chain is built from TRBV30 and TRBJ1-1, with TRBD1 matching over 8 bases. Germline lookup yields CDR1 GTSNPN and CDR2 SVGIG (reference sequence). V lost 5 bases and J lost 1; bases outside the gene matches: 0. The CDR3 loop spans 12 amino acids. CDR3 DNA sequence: TGTGCCTGGGACAGGGGGAACACTGAAGCTTTCTTT. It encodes CAWDRGNTEAFF.

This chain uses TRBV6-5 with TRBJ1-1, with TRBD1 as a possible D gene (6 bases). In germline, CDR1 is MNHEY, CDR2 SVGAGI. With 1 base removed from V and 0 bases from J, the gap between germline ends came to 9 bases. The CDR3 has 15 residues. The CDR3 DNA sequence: TGTGCCAGCAGTTACTTTGGACAGATGAACACTGAAGCTTTCTTT. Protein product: CASSYFGQMNTEAFF.

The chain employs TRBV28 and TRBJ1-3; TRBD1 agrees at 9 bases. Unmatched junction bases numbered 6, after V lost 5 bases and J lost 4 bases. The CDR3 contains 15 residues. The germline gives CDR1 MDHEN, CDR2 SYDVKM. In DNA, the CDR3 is TGTGCCAGCAGTCCAACAGGGGGCAGGGGAAACACCATATATTTT. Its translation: CASSPTGGRGNTIYF. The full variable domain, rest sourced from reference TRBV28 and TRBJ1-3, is DVKVTQSSRYLVKRTGEKVFLECVQDMDHENMFWYRQDPGLGLRLIYFSYDVKMKEKGDIPEGYSVSREKKERFSLILESASTNQTSMYLCASSPTGGRGNTIYFGEGSWLTVV.

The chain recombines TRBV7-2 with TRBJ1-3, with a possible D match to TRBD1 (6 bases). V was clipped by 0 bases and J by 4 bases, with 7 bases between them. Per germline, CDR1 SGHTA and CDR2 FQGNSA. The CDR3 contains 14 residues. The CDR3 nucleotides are TGTGCCAGCAGCTTAGCTGACAGGGGAAACACCATATATTTT. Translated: CASSLADRGNTIYF.

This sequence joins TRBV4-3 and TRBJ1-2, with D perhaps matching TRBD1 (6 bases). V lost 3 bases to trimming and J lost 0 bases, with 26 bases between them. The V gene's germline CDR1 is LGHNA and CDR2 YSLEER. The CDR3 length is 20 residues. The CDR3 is CASSQVSGTIFRRANYGYTF. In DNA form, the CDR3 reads TGCGCCAGCAGCCAGGTTTCCGGGACAATTTTTCGACGGGCTAACTATGGCTACACCTTC.

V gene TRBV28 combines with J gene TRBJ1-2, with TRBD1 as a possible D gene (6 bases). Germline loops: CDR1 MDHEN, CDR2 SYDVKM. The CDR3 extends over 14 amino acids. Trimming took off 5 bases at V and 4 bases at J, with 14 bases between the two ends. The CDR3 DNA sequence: TGTGCCAGCAGTGTCTCCGGGACACGCTATGGCTACACCTTC. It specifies CASSVSGTRYGYTF.

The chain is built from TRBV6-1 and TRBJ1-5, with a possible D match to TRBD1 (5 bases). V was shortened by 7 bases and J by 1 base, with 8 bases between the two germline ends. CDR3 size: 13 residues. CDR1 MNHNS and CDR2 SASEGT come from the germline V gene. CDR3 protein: CASTPGSNQPQHF. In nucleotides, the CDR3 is TGTGCCAGCACACCAGGGAGCAATCAGCCCCAGCATTTT.

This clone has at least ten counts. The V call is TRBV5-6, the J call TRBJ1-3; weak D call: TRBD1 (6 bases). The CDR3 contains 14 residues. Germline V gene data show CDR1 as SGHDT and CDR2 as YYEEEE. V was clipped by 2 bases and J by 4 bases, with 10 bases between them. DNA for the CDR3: TGTGCCAGCAGCTTTGGGACACTCGGAAACACCATATATTTT. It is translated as CASSFGTLGNTIYF.

CDR3 DNA sequence: TGCGCCAGCAGTGGGACAGGTGGCTATGAGCAGTTCTTC. Its protein is CASSGTGGYEQFF. The chain has TRBV10-2 and TRBJ2-1; TRBD1 aligns across 7 bases. With V trimmed by 4 bases and J by 8 bases, 5 bases remained unmatched. The CDR3 sequence is 13 residues long. Germline lookup yields CDR1 WSHSY and CDR2 SAAADI.

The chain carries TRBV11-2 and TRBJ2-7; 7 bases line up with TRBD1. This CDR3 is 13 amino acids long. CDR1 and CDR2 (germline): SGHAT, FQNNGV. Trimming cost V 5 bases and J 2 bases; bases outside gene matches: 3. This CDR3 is CASSVRGTYEQYF. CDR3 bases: TGTGCCAGCAGCGTCAGGGGGACCTACGAGCAGTACTTC.

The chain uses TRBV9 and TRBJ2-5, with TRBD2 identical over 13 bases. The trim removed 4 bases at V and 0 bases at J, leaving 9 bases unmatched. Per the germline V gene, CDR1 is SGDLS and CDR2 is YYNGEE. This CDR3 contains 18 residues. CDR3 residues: CASSRSGTSGVYQETQYF. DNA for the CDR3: TGTGCCAGCAGCCGCTCCGGGACTAGCGGGGTTTACCAAGAGACCCAGTACTTC.

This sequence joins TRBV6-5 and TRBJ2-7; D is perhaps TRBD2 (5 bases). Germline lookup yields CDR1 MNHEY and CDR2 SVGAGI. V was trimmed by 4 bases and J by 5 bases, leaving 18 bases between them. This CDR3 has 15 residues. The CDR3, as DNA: TGTGCCAGCAGTTCCATGGAATTTGGAGGAGACGAGCAGTACTTC. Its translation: CASSSMEFGGDEQYF.

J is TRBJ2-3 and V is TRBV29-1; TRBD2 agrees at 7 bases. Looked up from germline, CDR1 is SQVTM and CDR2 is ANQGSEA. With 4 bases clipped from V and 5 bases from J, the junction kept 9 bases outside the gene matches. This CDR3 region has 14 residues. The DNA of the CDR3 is TGCAGCGTTGTCGCTAGCGGCCGGAGAGATACGCAGTATTTT. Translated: CSVVASGRRDTQYF.

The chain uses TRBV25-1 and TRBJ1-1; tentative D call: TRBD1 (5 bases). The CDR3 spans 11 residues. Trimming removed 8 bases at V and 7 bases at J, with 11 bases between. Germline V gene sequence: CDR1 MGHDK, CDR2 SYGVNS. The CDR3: CASSQDIEAFF. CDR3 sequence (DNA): TGTGCCAGCTCTCAGGACATTGAAGCTTTCTTT. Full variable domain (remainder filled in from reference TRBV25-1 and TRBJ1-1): EADIYQTPRYLVIGTGKKITLECSQTMGHDKMYWYQQDPGMELHLIHYSYGVNSTEKGDLSSESTVSRIRTEHFPLTLESARPSHTSQYLCASSQDIEAFFGQGTRLTVV.

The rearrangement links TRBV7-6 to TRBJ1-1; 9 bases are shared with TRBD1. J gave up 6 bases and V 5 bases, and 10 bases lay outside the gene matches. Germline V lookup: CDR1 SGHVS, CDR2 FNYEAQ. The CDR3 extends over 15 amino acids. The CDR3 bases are TGTGCCAGCAGCGTAGACTCTGACAGGGGGTCTGAAGCTTTCTTT. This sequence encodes CASSVDSDRGSEAFF. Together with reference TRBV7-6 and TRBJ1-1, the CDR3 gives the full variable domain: GAGVSQSPRYKVTKRGQDVALRCDPISGHVSLYWYRQALGQGPEFLTYFNYEAQQDKSGLPNDRFSAERPEGSISTLTIQRTEQRDSAMYRCASSVDSDRGSEAFFGQGTRLTVV.

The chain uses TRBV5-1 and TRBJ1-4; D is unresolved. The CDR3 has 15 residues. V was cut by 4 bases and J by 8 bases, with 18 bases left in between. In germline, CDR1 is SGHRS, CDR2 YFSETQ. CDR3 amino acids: CASSDFGRGGEKLFF. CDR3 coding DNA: TGCGCCAGCAGCGACTTCGGACGGGGTGGGGAAAAACTGTTTTTT.

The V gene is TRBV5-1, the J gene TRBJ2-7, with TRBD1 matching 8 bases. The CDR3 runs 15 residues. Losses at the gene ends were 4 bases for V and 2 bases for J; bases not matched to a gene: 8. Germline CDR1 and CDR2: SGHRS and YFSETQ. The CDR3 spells CASSPPGQGPYEQYF. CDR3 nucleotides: TGCGCCAGCAGCCCCCCCGGACAGGGCCCCTACGAGCAGTACTTC.

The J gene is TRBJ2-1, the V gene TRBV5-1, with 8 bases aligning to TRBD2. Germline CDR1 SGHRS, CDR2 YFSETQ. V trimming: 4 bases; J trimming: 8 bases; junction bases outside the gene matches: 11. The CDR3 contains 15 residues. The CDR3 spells CASSPRPTSGDEQFF. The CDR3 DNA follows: TGCGCCAGCAGCCCGCGCCCTACTAGCGGCGATGAGCAGTTCTTC.